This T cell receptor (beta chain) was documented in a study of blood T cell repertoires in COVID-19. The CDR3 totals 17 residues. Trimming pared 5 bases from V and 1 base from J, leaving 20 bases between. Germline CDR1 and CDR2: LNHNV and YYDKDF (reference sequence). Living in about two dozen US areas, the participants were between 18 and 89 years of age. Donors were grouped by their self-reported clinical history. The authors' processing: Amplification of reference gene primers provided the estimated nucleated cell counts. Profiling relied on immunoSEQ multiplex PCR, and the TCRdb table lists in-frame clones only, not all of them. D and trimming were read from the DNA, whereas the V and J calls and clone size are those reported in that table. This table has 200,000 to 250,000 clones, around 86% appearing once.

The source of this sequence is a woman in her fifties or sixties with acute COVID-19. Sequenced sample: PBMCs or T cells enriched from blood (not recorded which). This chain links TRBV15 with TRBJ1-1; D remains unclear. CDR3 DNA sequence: TGTGCCACCAGCGACCGTGGTGGAGGCCGGTGGAACACTGAAGCTTTCTTT. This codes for CATSDRGGGRWNTEAFF.